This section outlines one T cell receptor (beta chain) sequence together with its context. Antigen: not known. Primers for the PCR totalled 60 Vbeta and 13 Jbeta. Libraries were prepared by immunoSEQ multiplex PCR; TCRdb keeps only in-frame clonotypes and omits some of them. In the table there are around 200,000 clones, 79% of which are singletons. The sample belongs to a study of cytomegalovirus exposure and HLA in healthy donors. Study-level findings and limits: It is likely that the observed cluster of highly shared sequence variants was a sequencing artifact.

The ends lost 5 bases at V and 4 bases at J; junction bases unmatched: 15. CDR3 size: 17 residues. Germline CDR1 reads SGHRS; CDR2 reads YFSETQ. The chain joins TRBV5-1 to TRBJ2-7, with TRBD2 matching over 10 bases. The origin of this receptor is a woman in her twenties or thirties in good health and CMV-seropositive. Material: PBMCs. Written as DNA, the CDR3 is TGCGCCAGCAGATCGGGGACTAGCGCCAGCCTCCTTTACGAGCAGTACTTC. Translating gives CASRSGTSASLLYEQYF.